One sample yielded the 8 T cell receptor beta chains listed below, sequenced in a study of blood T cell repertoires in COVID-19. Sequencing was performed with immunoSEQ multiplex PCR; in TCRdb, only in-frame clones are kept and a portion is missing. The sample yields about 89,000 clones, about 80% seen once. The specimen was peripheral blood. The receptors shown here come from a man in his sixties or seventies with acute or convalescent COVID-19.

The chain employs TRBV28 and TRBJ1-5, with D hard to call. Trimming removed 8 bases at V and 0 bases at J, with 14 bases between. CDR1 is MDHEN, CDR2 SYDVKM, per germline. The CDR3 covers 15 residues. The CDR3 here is CASYTQNLSNQPQHF. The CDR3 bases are TGTGCCAGCTATACGCAGAATCTTAGCAATCAGCCCCAGCATTTT.

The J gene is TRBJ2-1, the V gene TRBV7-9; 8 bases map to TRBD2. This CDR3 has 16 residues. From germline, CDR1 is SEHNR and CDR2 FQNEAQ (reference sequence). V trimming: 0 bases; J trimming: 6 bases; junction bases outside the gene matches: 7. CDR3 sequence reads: CASSLALTSGINEQFF. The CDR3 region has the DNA TGTGCCAGCAGCTTAGCGCTAACTAGCGGAATCAATGAGCAGTTCTTC.

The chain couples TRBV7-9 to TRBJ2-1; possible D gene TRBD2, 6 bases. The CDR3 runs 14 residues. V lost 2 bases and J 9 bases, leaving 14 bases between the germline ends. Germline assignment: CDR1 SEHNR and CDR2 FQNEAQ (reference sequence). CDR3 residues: CASSLRGSTIEQFF. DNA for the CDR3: TGTGCCAGCAGCTTACGGGGGAGTACGATTGAGCAGTTCTTC.

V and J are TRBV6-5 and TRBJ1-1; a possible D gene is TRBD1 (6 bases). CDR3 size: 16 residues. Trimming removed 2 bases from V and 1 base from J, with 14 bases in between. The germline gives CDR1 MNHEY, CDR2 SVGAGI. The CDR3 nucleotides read TGTGCCAGCAGTTACCGACAGGTAGTACAGAACACTGAAGCTTTCTTT. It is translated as CASSYRQVVQNTEAFF.

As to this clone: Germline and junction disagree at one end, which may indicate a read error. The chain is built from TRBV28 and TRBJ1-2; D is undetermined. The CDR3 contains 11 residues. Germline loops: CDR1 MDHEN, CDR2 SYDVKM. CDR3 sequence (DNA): TGTGCCAGCAGTGGGCAGGTCCTGAAAGACTTC. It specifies CASSGQVLKDF.

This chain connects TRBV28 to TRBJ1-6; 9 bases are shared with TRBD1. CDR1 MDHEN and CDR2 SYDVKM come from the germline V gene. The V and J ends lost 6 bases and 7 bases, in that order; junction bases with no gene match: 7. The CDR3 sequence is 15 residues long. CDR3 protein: CASSSHRGPNSPLHF. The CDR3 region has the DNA TGTGCCAGCAGCTCCCACAGGGGGCCCAATTCACCCCTCCACTTT.

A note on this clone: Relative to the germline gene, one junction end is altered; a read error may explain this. The CDR3 region has the DNA TGTGCCAGCGGTTACTTCAGGATCAGCTCCTATAATTCACCCCTCCACTTT. It encodes CASGYFRISSYNSPLHF. The chain recombines TRBV6-2 or TRBV6-3 with TRBJ1-6; no reliable D call. Germline V lookup: CDR1 MNHEY, CDR2 SVGEGT. The CDR3 extends over 17 amino acids.

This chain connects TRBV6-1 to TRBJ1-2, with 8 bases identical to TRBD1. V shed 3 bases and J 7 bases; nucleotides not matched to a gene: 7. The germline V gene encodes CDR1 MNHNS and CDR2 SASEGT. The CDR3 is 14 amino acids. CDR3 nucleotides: TGTGCCAGCAGTGACAGGGGGCGGATTCCTGGCTACACCTTC. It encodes CASSDRGRIPGYTF.